This section outlines one TCR beta chain sequence together with its context. In its sample, this clonotype was seen many times. This clone's antigen is unknown. No base quality information exists; no much larger clone differs at one position. Library prep was done by 5' RACE. Sequenced on a NextSeq 500. The TCR library protocol attached a unique molecular identifier to each TCR cDNA molecule to allow correction of PCR and sequencing errors. The authors processed their data as follows. TCR identification, UMI-based error correction and CDR3 extraction were performed with Decombinator tools. TCRs above a frequency of 2 per 1,000, corresponding to the top 1% of the tumor frequency distribution, were defined as expanded. Expanded tumor TCRs were classed as regional if statistically deemed absent (corrected P<0.05) from at least one tumor region, otherwise ubiquitous. Rényi diversity was computed with the R vegan package after subsampling each repertoire 100 times to 5,000 TCRs. To build CDR3 similarity networks, amino acid triplet string-kernel similarity was used, and CDR3s were connected when their pairwise similarity was above 0.82. TCRdb passed the public sequencing reads through fastp at Q25 and MiXCR, retaining productive beta sequences. Each CDR3 protein appears once, grouped with its most common genes and DNA. The V and J calls come from TCRdb's annotation, not from the publication. The sample data list some 100,000 distinct CDR3 sequences, and about 4.4% of these were observed just once. Of the sample, less than 25% falls within the top ten clones.

The entry originates in a study of spatial heterogeneity in lung cancer (dated by TCRdb to the late 2010s). General notes on the study: More beta-chain than alpha-chain transcripts were consistently detected, likely reflecting higher beta-chain transcript abundance. In tumor regions, TCR transcript counts showed a strong correlation with a T cell transcriptional module score from matched bulk RNA-seq. Both alpha and beta chains were TCR-sequenced in samples taken at surgery, namely 220 tumor regions, around 64 matched nontumor lung samples and just over 55 PBMC samples. In non-small cell lung cancer, the study made a quantitative comparison of TCR alpha and beta repertoires among multiple tumor regions, matched nontumor lung and blood. Nonsynonymous mutation counts, determined by whole-exome sequencing of tumor tissue, were related to features of the TCR repertoire. In the raw uncorrected reads, each unique combination of TCR and UMI appeared on average more than ten times.

Beyond this particular receptor, the publication reports: TCR-seq coverage of tumor T cells was estimated at only about 7% for alpha chains and around 14% for beta chains. The number of expanded intratumoral alpha and beta TCRs correlated with the tumor nonsynonymous mutation count. The count of ubiquitous expanded TCRs correlated with the count of ubiquitous nonsynonymous mutations, and the count of regional expanded TCRs correlated with the count of regional nonsynonymous mutations. Additional single-cell paired TCR alpha and beta sequencing was considered necessary to confirm, at a functional level, the hypothesis that regional TCRs recognize regional mutations.

CDR1 is given as SGHRS and CDR2 as YFSETQ, both from the germline V gene. The CDR3, cysteine through phenylalanine, is 17 amino acids long. The retained sequence is limited to the CDR3, 51 bases, with the frame set at the first base. Trimming leaves V shorter by 3 bases and J shorter by 6 bases, with the junction holding 13 bases beyond the gene matches. Explained via the paper, the time point label denotes: sample taken at primary tumor resection. Samples were obtained from approximately 70 patients with early-stage, untreated non-small cell lung cancer from the lung TRACERx cohort. TCR sequencing used whole RNA extracted from tumor and nontumor lung tissue, or from cryopreserved PBMC samples, without cell sorting. Only patients with enough RNA available from two or more tumor regions were chosen for TCR sequencing. A lung pathologist reviewed the tumor and adjacent nontumor lung specimens before the specimens were selected.

The sample in question was lung tumor tissue, obtained at surgery. Here the chain combines TRBV5-1 and TRBJ2-2; the central 8 bases match TRBD1. The sequence was collected from a male donor with early-stage non-small cell lung cancer. The CDR3 loop reads CASSWAGQGPDSGELFF. The DNA sequence reads TGCGCCAGCAGCTGGGCTGGACAGGGACCTGACTCCGGGGAGCTGTTTTTT.